A selection of T cell receptor beta chains follows, all from one sample in a study of cytomegalovirus exposure and HLA in healthy donors. TCRdb's copy holds only in-frame clones and misses some; the assay was immunoSEQ multiplex PCR. Its table records approximately 70,000 clones. Sequenced material: PBMCs. The receptors here all came from a woman aged 40 to 50 in good health and CMV-seropositive. The CDR3 runs from the conserved cysteine through the conserved F or W. The order of the fields is J gene, D gene, V gene, CDR3 DNA, CDR3 protein. The D gene is left open where the match is weak.

J gene: TRBJ1-4
D gene: .
V gene: TRBV6-1
CDR3 DNA: TGTGCCAGCAGGAGTTTTCTCTTGGCTAATGAAAAACTGTTTTTT
CDR3 protein: CASRSFLLANEKLFF

J gene: TRBJ2-3
D gene: TRBD2
V gene: TRBV27
CDR3 DNA: TGTGCCAGCAGCAATGGACTAGCGGGAGTCGGTGATACGCAGTATTTT
CDR3 protein: CASSNGLAGVGDTQYF

J gene: TRBJ2-5
D gene: TRBD1
V gene: TRBV27
CDR3 DNA: TGTGCCAGCAGTTTACAGACAGGGTTGGAGACCCAGTACTTC
CDR3 protein: CASSLQTGLETQYF

J gene: TRBJ2-1
D gene: TRBD1
V gene: TRBV28
CDR3 DNA: TGTGCCAGCAGACCGGGACAGGCATTTGGCTACGAGCAGTTCTTC
CDR3 protein: CASRPGQAFGYEQFF

J gene: TRBJ2-3
D gene: .
V gene: TRBV6-5
CDR3 DNA: TGTGCCACCCTAGCCGACTTTAGCACAGATACGCAGTATTTT
CDR3 protein: CATLADFSTDTQYF

J gene: TRBJ1-1
D gene: TRBD1
V gene: TRBV7-3
CDR3 DNA: TGTGCCAGCAGCCCAAGGGGACAGGGGATTACCTATGGTGAAGCTTTCTTT
CDR3 protein: CASSPRGQGITYGEAFF

J gene: TRBJ2-1
D gene: TRBD2
V gene: TRBV11-2
CDR3 DNA: TGTGCCAGCAGCTTGAAGGCAACTAGCGGGATTAGTGAGCAGTTCTTC
CDR3 protein: CASSLKATSGISEQFF

J gene: TRBJ2-1
D gene: .
V gene: TRBV6-5
CDR3 DNA: TGTGCCAGCAGCCTCACACCTCCCTACAATGAGCAGTTCTTC
CDR3 protein: CASSLTPPYNEQFF

J gene: TRBJ2-1
D gene: .
V gene: TRBV5-8
CDR3 DNA: TGTGCCAGCAGCCCGGGATTAGCAGCCTCTTCGGAGCAGTTCTTC
CDR3 protein: CASSPGLAASSEQFF

J gene: TRBJ2-2
D gene: .
V gene: TRBV10-3
CDR3 DNA: TGTGCCATCAGTGGGTTGGCAGGAAAGAACACCGGGGAGCTGTTTTTT
CDR3 protein: CAISGLAGKNTGELFF

J gene: TRBJ2-1
D gene: .
V gene: TRBV6-5
CDR3 DNA: TGTGCCAGCAGTTACCCAGGGGCTCACAATGAGCAGTTCTTC
CDR3 protein: CASSYPGAHNEQFF

J gene: TRBJ1-2
D gene: TRBD1
V gene: TRBV6-5
CDR3 DNA: TGTGCCAGCAAAAGGGGGACAGGGTTCTATGGCTACACCTTC
CDR3 protein: CASKRGTGFYGYTF

J gene: TRBJ2-5
D gene: TRBD2
V gene: TRBV9
CDR3 DNA: TGTGCCAGCAGCGTAGGTTCTAGCGGGGGACGCCAAGAGACCCAGTACTTC
CDR3 protein: CASSVGSSGGRQETQYF

J gene: TRBJ2-7
D gene: TRBD1
V gene: TRBV9
CDR3 DNA: TGTGCCAGCAGCCTTAGGGGCGGGACAGGTATTGGGGAGCAGTACTTC
CDR3 protein: CASSLRGGTGIGEQYF

J gene: TRBJ1-3
D gene: .
V gene: TRBV19
CDR3 DNA: TGTGCCAGTAGTATTTTGTGGCACCGCTCTGGAAACACCATATATTTT
CDR3 protein: CASSILWHRSGNTIYF

J gene: TRBJ1-1
D gene: TRBD1
V gene: TRBV4-3
CDR3 DNA: TGCGCCAGCAGCCAAGAGGTACAGGGGTTTTTCATGAACACTGAAGCTTTCTTT
CDR3 protein: CASSQEVQGFFMNTEAFF

J gene: TRBJ2-1
D gene: TRBD2
V gene: TRBV12-5
CDR3 DNA: TGTGCTAGTGGTTTGGGGTCTAGCGGCTACAATGAGCAGTTCTTC
CDR3 protein: CASGLGSSGYNEQFF

J gene: TRBJ1-4
D gene: TRBD1
V gene: TRBV11-3
CDR3 DNA: TGTGCCAGCAGTGCAGGGACAGGGCGAGAGGCGGATGAAAAACTGTTTTTT
CDR3 protein: CASSAGTGREADEKLFF

J gene: TRBJ1-1
D gene: TRBD1
V gene: TRBV5-1
CDR3 DNA: TGCGCCAGCAGCTTGACGGACAGGGCTCTGCCTGAAGCTTTCTTT
CDR3 protein: CASSLTDRALPEAFF

J gene: TRBJ2-2
D gene: TRBD1
V gene: TRBV11-3
CDR3 DNA: TGTGCCAGCAGCCCAGGGGGCAGGACCGGGGAGCTGTTTTTT
CDR3 protein: CASSPGGRTGELFF

J gene: TRBJ2-3
D gene: TRBD2
V gene: TRBV4-1
CDR3 DNA: TGCGCCAGCAGCCAAGAGAGGCTAGCGGATAGCACAGATACGCAGTATTTT
CDR3 protein: CASSQERLADSTDTQYF

J gene: TRBJ2-3
D gene: .
V gene: TRBV7-3
CDR3 DNA: TGTGCCAACAGCTTAACGGGGGCGACAGATACGCAGTATTTT
CDR3 protein: CANSLTGATDTQYF

J gene: TRBJ1-1
D gene: TRBD1
V gene: TRBV7-8
CDR3 DNA: TGTGCCAGCAGCTTAGAGAGGTCAGGGGGGAACACTGAAGCTTTCTTT
CDR3 protein: CASSLERSGGNTEAFF

J gene: TRBJ1-1
D gene: .
V gene: TRBV28
CDR3 DNA: TGTGCCAGCAGATACCTCCTTGACAGTTGGACTGAAGCTTTCTTT
CDR3 protein: CASRYLLDSWTEAFF

J gene: TRBJ1-5
D gene: .
V gene: TRBV5-5
CDR3 DNA: TGTGCCAGCAGCTTTTCGGGACACTTAAGCAATCAGCCCCAGCATTTT
CDR3 protein: CASSFSGHLSNQPQHF

J gene: TRBJ2-7
D gene: TRBD1
V gene: TRBV5-1
CDR3 DNA: TGCGCCAGCAGCTTCACGACAGGGGACTACGAGCAGTACTTC
CDR3 protein: CASSFTTGDYEQYF

J gene: TRBJ2-1
D gene: TRBD2
V gene: TRBV10-3
CDR3 DNA: TGTGCCATCAGTGAGCCGTTGGTCGGCGGACTAGCGGATAAGAGCTCCTACAATGAGCAGTTCTTC
CDR3 protein: CAISEPLVGGLADKSSYNEQFF

J gene: TRBJ1-6
D gene: .
V gene: TRBV5-1
CDR3 DNA: TGCGCCAGCGGCTTGGGAGGGATAGGGAATTCACCCCTCCACTTT
CDR3 protein: CASGLGGIGNSPLHF

J gene: TRBJ2-3
D gene: TRBD2
V gene: TRBV2
CDR3 DNA: TGTGCCAGCAGCTTAGTCGGACTAGCGCGCACAGATACGCAGTATTTT
CDR3 protein: CASSLVGLARTDTQYF

J gene: TRBJ2-3
D gene: .
V gene: TRBV2
CDR3 DNA: TGTGCCAGCAGTGAGGGGCAGTCCACAGATACGCAGTATTTT
CDR3 protein: CASSEGQSTDTQYF

J gene: TRBJ1-1
D gene: .
V gene: TRBV2
CDR3 DNA: TGTGCCAGCAGTGAAGGGGGGGTAACTGAAGCTTTCTTT
CDR3 protein: CASSEGGVTEAFF

J gene: TRBJ2-3
D gene: .
V gene: TRBV29-1
CDR3 DNA: TGCAGCGATGGAGCCTCAGATACGCAGTATTTT
CDR3 protein: CSDGASDTQYF

J gene: TRBJ2-3
D gene: TRBD1
V gene: TRBV6-4
CDR3 DNA: TGTGCCAGCAGTGAAGGGGGCAACACAGATACGCAGTATTTT
CDR3 protein: CASSEGGNTDTQYF

J gene: TRBJ1-4
D gene: .
V gene: TRBV5-4
CDR3 DNA: TGTGCCAGCAGCCTAGGTGGGGGGGCCGCCCTAGGTGAAAAACTGTTTTTT
CDR3 protein: CASSLGGGAALGEKLFF

J gene: TRBJ2-7
D gene: TRBD1
V gene: TRBV9
CDR3 DNA: TGTGCCAGCAGCCCGACCCCGGGACAGGGGTCCTACGAGCAGTACTTC
CDR3 protein: CASSPTPGQGSYEQYF

J gene: TRBJ2-7
D gene: .
V gene: TRBV28
CDR3 DNA: TGTGCCAGCAGTTTAGGTGGAGATACCTACGAGCAGTACTTC
CDR3 protein: CASSLGGDTYEQYF

J gene: TRBJ2-7
D gene: .
V gene: TRBV19
CDR3 DNA: TGTGCCAGTAGCCTTCTACAGGGTGACGAGCAGTACTTC
CDR3 protein: CASSLLQGDEQYF

J gene: TRBJ2-3
D gene: .
V gene: TRBV5-6
CDR3 DNA: TGTGCCAGCAGCTCTGACAGGTCGGCAGGGGAAACTAGCACAGATACGCAGTATTTT
CDR3 protein: CASSSDRSAGETSTDTQYF

J gene: TRBJ1-1
D gene: TRBD1
V gene: TRBV10-3
CDR3 DNA: TGTGCCATCAGTGAGTCGGGACAGGCGAACACTGAAGCTTTCTTT
CDR3 protein: CAISESGQANTEAFF

J gene: TRBJ1-5
D gene: TRBD1
V gene: TRBV10-3
CDR3 DNA: TGTGCCATCAGCGCCGGGACAGGAGGGGATCATAGCAATCAGCCCCAGCATTTT
CDR3 protein: CAISAGTGGDHSNQPQHF

J gene: TRBJ2-7
D gene: .
V gene: TRBV11-3
CDR3 DNA: TGTGCCAGCAGCTTAAGGGAGAGCGGGGAGCAGTACTTC
CDR3 protein: CASSLRESGEQYF

J gene: TRBJ1-1
D gene: .
V gene: TRBV7-9
CDR3 DNA: TGTGCCAGCAGCTTAGCTCAGACAATCGTGAACACTGAAGCTTTCTTT
CDR3 protein: CASSLAQTIVNTEAFF

J gene: TRBJ2-7
D gene: .
V gene: TRBV28
CDR3 DNA: TGTGCCAGCAGTCCAGGACAGTACGAGCAGTACTTC
CDR3 protein: CASSPGQYEQYF

J gene: TRBJ2-3
D gene: TRBD1
V gene: TRBV28
CDR3 DNA: TGTGCCAGCAGGGCTACAGGACAGGGAGGCACAGATACGCAGTATTTT
CDR3 protein: CASRATGQGGTDTQYF

J gene: TRBJ2-1
D gene: TRBD2
V gene: TRBV9
CDR3 DNA: TGTGCCAGCAGCGTAGAGGTTTCAGAGCCTAGCGGGAAGGAGCAGTTCTTC
CDR3 protein: CASSVEVSEPSGKEQFF

J gene: TRBJ2-2
D gene: TRBD1
V gene: TRBV7-3
CDR3 DNA: TGTGCCACCGCTCGACAGGGCACCGGGGAGCTGTTTTTT
CDR3 protein: CATARQGTGELFF

J gene: TRBJ2-1
D gene: TRBD1
V gene: TRBV27
CDR3 DNA: TGTGCCAGCAGTTTGGGGACAGGGGGGAATGAGCAGTTCTTC
CDR3 protein: CASSLGTGGNEQFF

J gene: TRBJ1-5
D gene: .
V gene: TRBV19
CDR3 DNA: TGTGCCAGTAGCAAGACAGGTAGCAATCAGCCCCAGCATTTT
CDR3 protein: CASSKTGSNQPQHF

J gene: TRBJ2-5
D gene: TRBD2
V gene: TRBV19
CDR3 DNA: TGTGCCAGTAGTAAAGGGGCTAGCGGGGGCCAGGGGACCCAGTACTTC
CDR3 protein: CASSKGASGGQGTQYF